Listed here are 17 T cell receptor beta chains from one sample, sequenced in a study of T cell repertoires in cytomegalovirus infection. Each CDR3 protein is one row after TCRdb ran MiXCR on the reads. The sample has roughly 640,000 distinct CDR3 sequences; about 24% are singletons. The sample taken for sequencing was CD8+ T cells from PBMCs. The source of these receptors is a human donor in good health (CMV status not recorded). Some clones in this sample may be carry-over from other donors' samples.

At least ten counts were recorded for this clonotype. This rearrangement joins TRBV7-9 to TRBJ2-1; D not certain. The CDR3 contains 14 residues. Germline V gene data show CDR1 as SEHNR and CDR2 as FQNEAQ (reference sequence). Trimming took 6 bases from V and 0 from J, leaving 9 bases between them. In DNA, the CDR3 is TGTGCCAGCAGTCCTGCGAGCTCCTACAATGAGCAGTTCTTC. This sequence encodes CASSPASSYNEQFF.

Regarding this clonotype: At one end, the junction sequence differs from germline, possibly due to a read error. This chain joins TRBV2 and TRBJ2-4, with D perhaps TRBD1 (5 bases). This CDR3 is 10 amino acids long. From germline, CDR1 is SNHLY and CDR2 FYNNEI. CDR3 loop: CASRGAGQDF. CDR3 nucleotide sequence: TGTGCCAGCCGAGGCGCAGGGCAGGATTTC.

This clonotype was detected ten times or more. The V call is TRBV29-1, the J call TRBJ2-1; 8 bases match TRBD2. Per germline, CDR1 SQVTM and CDR2 ANQGSEA. Trimming took 7 bases from V and 6 from J; bases not matched to a gene: 5. CDR3 length: 12 residues. The CDR3 nucleotides read TGCAGCGCCCAGCGGGGGCGCAATGAGCAGTTCTTC. It is translated as CSAQRGRNEQFF.

V is TRBV7-9 and J is TRBJ1-3; 7 bases are shared with TRBD1. J gave up 1 base and V 5 bases, and 20 bases lay outside the gene matches. The CDR3 extends over 20 amino acids. Germline lookup yields CDR1 SEHNR and CDR2 FQNEAQ (reference sequence). DNA for the CDR3: TGTGCCAGCAGCAATCCCCCCAGAGACAGGGAAGAAGAGTCTGGAAACACCATATATTTT. Its translation is CASSNPPRDREEESGNTIYF.

The chain employs TRBV15 and TRBJ2-3; TRBD2 agrees at 7 bases. Germline assignment: CDR1 LNHNV and CDR2 YYDKDF (reference sequence). The V gene end was trimmed by 5 bases and the J gene end by 0 bases; junction bases not matched to a gene: 5. The CDR3 has 15 amino acids. CDR3 region: CATSEAGTSTDTQYF. The DNA for the CDR3 is TGTGCCACCAGCGAAGCGGGGACTAGCACAGATACGCAGTATTTT.

The sample holds many counts of this clonotype. This CDR3 reads CASSLDTRTDTQYF. As DNA, the CDR3 is TGTGCCAGCAGCCTGGACACCCGCACAGATACGCAGTATTTT. This sequence joins TRBV28 and TRBJ2-3; D is possibly TRBD1 (5 bases). There are 14 residues in the CDR3. Trimming removed 6 bases at V and 1 base at J, with 11 bases between. The germline V gene encodes CDR1 MDHEN and CDR2 SYDVKM.

This chain connects TRBV10-3 to TRBJ1-5; 11 bases fit TRBD1. Germline-derived CDR1 and CDR2 are ENHRY and SYGVKD. V shed 9 bases, J shed 4 bases, and the junction held 2 bases outside the gene matches. CDR3 length equals 13 residues. CDR3 residues: CAIGTGGNQPQHF. The CDR3 DNA is TGTGCCATAGGGACAGGGGGTAATCAGCCCCAGCATTTT.

This clonotype showed up many times. The chain carries TRBV7-9 and TRBJ1-1; possibly TRBD1 for D (5 bases). Between the trimmed V and J ends, which lost 1 base and 1 base, there was a span of 13 bases. The germline gives CDR1 SEHNR, CDR2 FQNEAQ (reference sequence). The CDR3 sequence is 16 residues long. The CDR3 is CASSLVDMGPNTEAFF. CDR3 DNA: TGTGCCAGCAGCTTAGTCGACATGGGACCGAACACTGAAGCTTTCTTT.

Ten or more counts support this clonotype. The chain employs TRBV15 and TRBJ1-1, with D unresolved. Germline-derived CDR1 and CDR2 are LNHNV and YYDKDF (reference sequence). The V end was cut by 5 bases, the J end by 10 bases, with 17 bases between. The CDR3 covers 13 residues. CDR3: CATSEAQWRGAFF. CDR3 bases: TGTGCCACCAGCGAGGCCCAGTGGCGAGGAGCTTTCTTT.

This clonotype has only a few counts. This sequence joins TRBV12-3 or TRBV12-4 and TRBJ2-4; 15 bases match TRBD2. With 4 bases clipped from V and 3 bases from J, the junction kept 7 bases outside the gene matches. The CDR3 extends over 18 amino acids. The CDR3 here is CASSSGLAGGPDKNIQYF. CDR3 coding DNA: TGTGCCAGCAGTTCAGGACTAGCGGGGGGGCCAGACAAAAACATTCAGTACTTC.

The chain joins TRBV11-2 to TRBJ1-4, with TRBD1 matching 10 bases. This CDR3 contains 17 residues. CDR1 and CDR2 from the germline V gene are SGHAT and FQNNGV. The V segment lost 0 bases and the J segment 8 bases; nucleotides outside the gene matches: 9. Here the CDR3 reads CASSLDYGTGEHEKLFF. For the CDR3, the DNA is TGTGCCAGCAGCTTAGATTATGGGACAGGGGAACACGAAAAACTGTTTTTT.

This clonotype was seen only a few times. The chain uses TRBV27 and TRBJ2-2, with D perhaps assigned TRBD1 or TRBD2 (6 bases each). This CDR3 region has 14 residues. V shed 10 bases and J shed 6 bases, with 18 bases lying between them. From germline, CDR1 is MNHEY and CDR2 SMNVEV (reference sequence). The CDR3 here is CATGGLLHPGELFF. The CDR3 region has the DNA TGTGCCACCGGGGGCCTTTTACACCCCGGGGAGCTGTTTTTT.

This clonotype was counted a few times. The CDR3 coding sequence is TGCAGTGCTGGAGCGACAATCTCCTACAATGAGCAGTTCTTC. Amino acids: CSAGATISYNEQFF. The chain carries TRBV20-1 and TRBJ2-1; no clear D. Trimming pared 5 bases from V and 0 bases from J, leaving 11 bases between. CDR1 and CDR2 (germline): DFQATT, SNEGSKA (reference sequence). The length of the CDR3 is 14 residues.

V usage is TRBV7-9 and J usage is TRBJ2-6, with D unresolved. Germline CDR1 and CDR2: SEHNR and FQNEAQ (reference sequence). The CDR3 contains 17 residues. Trimming left V 6 bases short and J 0 bases short, with 15 bases between. For the CDR3, the DNA is TGTGCCAGCAGTCAAAAAATTACAGACTCTGGGGCCAACGTCCTGACTTTC. Translating it yields CASSQKITDSGANVLTF.

This clonotype was seen many times. This sequence joins TRBV6-1 and TRBJ1-3; TRBD1 might be the D (6 bases). Germline CDR1 reads MNHNS; CDR2 reads SASEGT. The CDR3 contains 16 residues. Trimming left V 5 bases short and J 1 base short, with 15 bases between. This CDR3 is CASSSEDSWSGNTIYF. CDR3 bases: TGTGCCAGCAGTTCGGAGGACAGCTGGTCTGGAAACACCATATATTTT.

This clonotype was observed a handful of times. V usage is TRBV29-1 and J usage is TRBJ2-1; possibly TRBD1 for D (5 bases). This CDR3 has 15 amino acids. V was clipped by 3 bases and J by 4 bases, with 16 bases between them. Germline V gene lookup returns CDR1 SQVTM and CDR2 ANQGSEA. The DNA of the CDR3 is TGCAGCGTTGAGGGTCAGGGATTTGGGTACAATGAGCAGTTCTTC. Amino acid sequence: CSVEGQGFGYNEQFF.

V and J are TRBV29-1 and TRBJ2-7, with D uncertain. CDR3 length equals 13 residues. Germline V lookup: CDR1 SQVTM, CDR2 ANQGSEA. V was trimmed by 6 bases and J by 0 bases, leaving 12 bases between them. CDR3 residues: CSVAVGYSYEQYF. As DNA, the CDR3 is TGCAGCGTGGCGGTCGGATACTCCTACGAGCAGTACTTC.